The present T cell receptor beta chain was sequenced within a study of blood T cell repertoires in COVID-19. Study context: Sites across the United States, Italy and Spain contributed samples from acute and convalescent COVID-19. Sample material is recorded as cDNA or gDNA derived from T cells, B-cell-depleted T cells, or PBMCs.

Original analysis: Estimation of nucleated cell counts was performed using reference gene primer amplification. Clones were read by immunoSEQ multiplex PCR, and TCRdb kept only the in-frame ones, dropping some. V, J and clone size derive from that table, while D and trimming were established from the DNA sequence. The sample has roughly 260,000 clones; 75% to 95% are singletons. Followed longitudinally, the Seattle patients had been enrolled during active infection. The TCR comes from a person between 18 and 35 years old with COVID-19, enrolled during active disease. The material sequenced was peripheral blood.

The CDR3 DNA sequence: TGTGCCAGCCCAAACTCCGCCTCCCATGGGAACACTGAAGCTTTCTTT. Translated: CASPNSASHGNTEAFF. The chain employs TRBV7-9 and TRBJ1-1, with D hard to call. CDR3 length: 16 residues. V was trimmed by 8 bases and J by 1 base, leaving 20 bases between them. The V gene's germline CDR1 is SEHNR and CDR2 FQNEAQ (reference sequence).